The next 7 T cell receptor beta chains were all read from a single sample in a study of PD-L1 blockade in urothelial cancer. Time point here: pretreatment peripheral blood. Sequencing was performed with immunoSEQ multiplex PCR; in TCRdb, only in-frame clones are kept and a portion is missing. The repertoire holds under 50,000 clones, with approximately 90% as singletons. The source was PBMCs, collected around atezolizumab (anti-PD-L1) treatment. The origin of the receptors is a woman aged 55-70 years with urothelial cancer.

The V and J genes are TRBV19 and TRBJ2-7; 9 nucleotides match TRBD1. Per the germline V gene, CDR1 is LNHDA and CDR2 is SQIVND (reference sequence). The CDR3 sequence is 14 residues long. Trimming at V came to 10 bases and at J to 3 bases, leaving 10 bases not matched to a gene. CDR3 sequence reads: CATTPTGGIYEQYF. In DNA form, the CDR3 reads TGTGCCACCACCCCGACAGGGGGAATCTACGAGCAGTACTTC.

The chain carries TRBV28 and TRBJ2-6, with 8 bases lining up with TRBD1. Germline V gives CDR1 MDHEN, CDR2 SYDVKM. The length of the CDR3 is 15 residues. With 8 bases clipped from V and 2 bases from J, the junction kept 5 bases outside the gene matches. CDR3 in DNA: TGTGCCAGCCGGGACAGGAACGCTGGGGCCAACGTCCTGACTTTC. Protein product: CASRDRNAGANVLTF.

The chain links TRBV6-5 to TRBJ1-2; D gene uncertain. CDR1 MNHEY and CDR2 SVGAGI come from the germline V gene. The CDR3 spans 16 residues. V dropped 4 bases and J dropped 5 bases, with 20 bases sitting between them. The CDR3 here is CASSSRESRVSYGYTF. DNA for the CDR3: TGTGCCAGCAGTTCTAGGGAGTCGCGAGTCAGTTATGGCTACACCTTC.

The chain is built from TRBV18 and TRBJ1-2; D perhaps matches TRBD1 (5 bases). Germline V gene data show CDR1 as KGHSH and CDR2 as LQKENI. This CDR3 is 14 amino acids long. Trimming pared 2 bases from V and 5 bases from J, leaving 12 bases between. CDR3 bases: TGTGCCAGCTCACCATTATCGGGGGGGTATGGCTACACCTTC. Translating it yields CASSPLSGGYGYTF.

The chain employs TRBV4-2 and TRBJ1-4; 7 positions agree with TRBD1. Germline loops: CDR1 LGHNA, CDR2 YNFKEQ. V was pared by 0 bases and J by 8 bases, with 15 bases of the junction left unmatched. This CDR3 is built from 18 residues. CDR3 loop: CASSQDPGQILYGEKLFF. The CDR3 DNA reads as TGTGCCAGCAGCCAAGACCCGGGACAGATTTTATATGGGGAAAAACTGTTTTTT.

The chain has TRBV30 and TRBJ1-4, with D perhaps matching TRBD1 (5 bases). V lost 0 bases and J lost 9, with 11 bases in between. The CDR3 length is 13 residues. Germline CDR1 reads GTSNPN; CDR2 reads SVGIG (reference sequence). The CDR3 bases are TGTGCCTGGAGTGTCCACAGGACGCAAAAACTGTTTTTT. It is translated as CAWSVHRTQKLFF.

The chain uses TRBV5-1 and TRBJ2-2, with TRBD1 matching 9 bases. With 4 bases clipped from V and 2 bases from J, the junction kept 18 bases outside the gene matches. Germline-derived CDR1 and CDR2 are SGHRS and YFSETQ. The CDR3 extends over 20 amino acids. The CDR3 here is CASSQSGTGFSVQNTGELFF. The DNA of the CDR3 is TGCGCCAGCAGCCAATCCGGGACAGGGTTCTCAGTACAAAACACCGGGGAGCTGTTTTTT.